This entry concerns a single TCR beta chain. This clone was picked up one time. What this receptor recognizes is not known. No base quality information exists; no much larger clone differs at one position. The immunoSEQ Assay, a bias-controlled multiplex PCR, was used to amplify TCRbeta CDR3 regions from genomic DNA. On the authors' methods: The number of nucleated cells in each sample was estimated by amplification of reference gene primers within the assay. To quantify the absolute abundance of each unique TCRbeta CDR3 rearrangement, sequence reads were collapsed and filtered. Productive Simpson clonality was computed per sample as the square root of Simpson's diversity index over productive rearrangements. In TCRdb, the immuneACCESS table is reduced to in-frame sequences with V and J assigned. These tables do not hold every clone; where another copy was compared, an unresolved V gene accounts for under half, and the others remain unexplained. Clonal size and the V and J genes are those of that table, whereas D and trimming came from the DNA. This sample comprises about 250,000 clones, about 83% of them detected only once. The leading ten clones occupy about 6% of the sample.

The CDR3 covers 16 residues, taking in both the cysteine and the phenylalanine. The sequence is cut down to CDR3 DNA, 48 bases in frame from base 1. The germline V gene gives CDR1 as MNHEY and CDR2 as SVGEGT. Relative to germline, V is missing 0 bases and J is missing 1 base, with 3 bases of the junction outside any gene match. One collaborating source in Seattle enrolled patients while the patients were actively infected and followed the patients over time throughout the course of disease. Each collaborating institution followed its own protocols to collect whole blood in K2EDTA tubes. For TCRbeta analysis, collaborator samples were shipped as frozen whole blood, as isolated PBMCs, or as DNA extracted from either sample type. The sample originates from a study of blood T cell repertoires in COVID-19 (TCRdb year 2020). About the full investigation: Samples covering the acute and convalescent phases of COVID-19 were provided by collaborators in the United States, Italy and Spain. Samples were obtained from the ongoing ImmuneRACE study (first 160 participants) and from 1,254 subjects provided by 6 global collaborators. The prospective study material was composed of cDNA or gDNA derived from T cells, B-cell-depleted T cells, or PBMCs. Where available, HLA class I and class II types were obtained from metadata supplied by the sample provider rather than from assay-based typing. A freely available public database, intended as a resource for researchers studying the immune response to SARS-CoV-2, is where the repertoires were released. Nearly every sample came with metadata listing a de-identified subject ID, COVID-19 status, age in years and sex. Subjects who had been exposed to COVID-19, were actively infected with it, or had recovered from it provided the deeply sampled blood TCRbeta repertoires that made up the dataset.

What the work shows at the level of the full study, not this receptor alone: The amount of clinical and demographic metadata varied by source and participant and was provided uncurated.

The sequence joins TRBV6-2 or TRBV6-3 to TRBJ2-5, with TRBD1 identical over 9 junction bases. Sequencing was carried out using peripheral blood. This TCR was sampled from a woman aged 80 or over with COVID-19, enrolled during active disease. In nucleotides, the sequence is TGTGCCAGCAGTTACTCCGGGACAGGGAGCCAAGAGACCCAGTACTTC. Its protein reads: CASSYSGTGSQETQYF.